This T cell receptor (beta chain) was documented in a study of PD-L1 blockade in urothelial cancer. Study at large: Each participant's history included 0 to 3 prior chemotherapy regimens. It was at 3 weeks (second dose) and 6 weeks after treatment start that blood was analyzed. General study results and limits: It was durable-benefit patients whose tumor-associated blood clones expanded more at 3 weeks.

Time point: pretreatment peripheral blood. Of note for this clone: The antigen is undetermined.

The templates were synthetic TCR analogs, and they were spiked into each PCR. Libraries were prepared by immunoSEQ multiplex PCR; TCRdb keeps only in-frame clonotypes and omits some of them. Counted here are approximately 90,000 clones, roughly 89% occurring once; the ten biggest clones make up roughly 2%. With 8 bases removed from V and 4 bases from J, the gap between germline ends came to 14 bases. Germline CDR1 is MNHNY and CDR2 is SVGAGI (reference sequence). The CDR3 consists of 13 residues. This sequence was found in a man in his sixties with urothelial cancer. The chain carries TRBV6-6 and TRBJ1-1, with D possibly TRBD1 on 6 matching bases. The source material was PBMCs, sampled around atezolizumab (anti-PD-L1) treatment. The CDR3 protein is CASAQGPVTEAFF. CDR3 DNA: TGTGCCAGCGCCCAGGGGCCGGTCACTGAAGCTTTCTTT.